The entry that follows covers one TCR beta chain sequence. The germline gives CDR1 LGHDT, CDR2 YNNKEL (reference sequence). This CDR3 has 14 amino acids. After removal of 3 bases from V and 6 bases from J, the junction contained 4 bases not matched to a gene. The sample is drawn from a study of blood T cell repertoires in COVID-19. Background on the study: Some COVID-19 samples were acute and others convalescent; all came from the United States, Italy and Spain. In each case, the material was cDNA or gDNA derived from T cells, B-cell-depleted T cells, or PBMCs.

As processed by the authors: Cell counts per sample came from amplifying reference gene primers. TCRdb's copy holds only in-frame clones and misses some; the assay was immunoSEQ multiplex PCR. V and J calls and clone size are copied from that table; D and trimming were computed from the DNA. The sample carries about 91,000 clones, about four fifths recorded once. The sequencing sample was made of peripheral blood. This chain uses TRBV3-1 (or the pseudogene TRBV3-2) with TRBJ2-7, with TRBD1 identical over 11 bases. The TCR comes from an elderly woman with acute or convalescent COVID-19. CDR3 bases: TGTGCCAGCAGCCAGGGGGACAGGGGGTCCGAGCAGTACTTC. Translating it yields CASSQGDRGSEQYF.